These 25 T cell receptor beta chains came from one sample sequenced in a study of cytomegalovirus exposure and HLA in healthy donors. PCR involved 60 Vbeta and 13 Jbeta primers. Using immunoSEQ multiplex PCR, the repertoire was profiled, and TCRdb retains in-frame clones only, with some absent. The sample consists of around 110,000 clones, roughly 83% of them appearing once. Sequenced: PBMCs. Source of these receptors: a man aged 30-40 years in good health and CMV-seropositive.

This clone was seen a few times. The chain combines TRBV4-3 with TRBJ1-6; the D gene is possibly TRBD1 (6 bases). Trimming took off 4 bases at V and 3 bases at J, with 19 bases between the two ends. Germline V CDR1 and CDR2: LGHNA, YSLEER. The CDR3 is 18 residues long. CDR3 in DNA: TGCGCCAGCAGCCCCAGGGAGGGACAAGCCTTCTATAATTCACCCCTCCACTTT. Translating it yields CASSPREGQAFYNSPLHF.

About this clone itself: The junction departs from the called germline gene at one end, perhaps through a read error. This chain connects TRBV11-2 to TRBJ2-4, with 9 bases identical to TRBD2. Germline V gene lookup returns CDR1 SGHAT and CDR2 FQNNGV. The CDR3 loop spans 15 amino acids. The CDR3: CASRSLAGRVNSQYF. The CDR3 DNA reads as TGTGCCAGCCGCTCACTAGCGGGCAGGGTAAACAGTCAGTACTTC.

CDR3 protein: CASSAGTGGEPRNYGYTF. CDR3 sequence (DNA): TGTGCCAGCAGCGCCGGGACAGGGGGTGAACCCAGGAACTATGGCTACACCTTC. The chain uses TRBV9 and TRBJ1-2; 11 bases map to TRBD1. CDR3 size: 18 residues. With 3 bases clipped from V and 2 bases from J, the junction kept 12 bases outside the gene matches. Germline V gives CDR1 SGDLS, CDR2 YYNGEE.

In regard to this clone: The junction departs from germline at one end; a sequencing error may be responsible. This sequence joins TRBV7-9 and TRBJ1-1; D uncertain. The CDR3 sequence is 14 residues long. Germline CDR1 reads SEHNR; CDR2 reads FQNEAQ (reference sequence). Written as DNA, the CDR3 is TGTTCCAGCAGCTTAACAGCATCGAACACTGAAGCTTTCTTT. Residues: CSSSLTASNTEAFF.

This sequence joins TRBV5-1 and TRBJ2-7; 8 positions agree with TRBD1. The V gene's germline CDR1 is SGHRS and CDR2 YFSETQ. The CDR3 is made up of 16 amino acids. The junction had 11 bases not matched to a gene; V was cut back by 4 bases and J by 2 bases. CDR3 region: CASSPGTGPITYEQYF. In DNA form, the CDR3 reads TGCGCCAGCAGCCCGGGGACAGGACCTATTACCTACGAGCAGTACTTC. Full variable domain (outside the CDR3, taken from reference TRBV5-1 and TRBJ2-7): KAGVTQTPRYLIKTRGQQVTLSCSPISGHRSVSWYQQTPGQGLQFLFEYFSETQRNKGNFPGRFSGRQFSNSRSEMNVSTLELGDSALYLCASSPGTGPITYEQYFGPGTRLTVT.

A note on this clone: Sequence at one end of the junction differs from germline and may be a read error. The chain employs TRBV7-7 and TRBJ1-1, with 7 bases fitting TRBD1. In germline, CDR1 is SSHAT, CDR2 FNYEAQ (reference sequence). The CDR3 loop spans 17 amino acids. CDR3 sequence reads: CASSRPRRTGANTEAFF. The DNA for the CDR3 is TGTGCTAGCAGTCGACCAAGGAGAACAGGGGCAAACACTGAAGCTTTCTTT.

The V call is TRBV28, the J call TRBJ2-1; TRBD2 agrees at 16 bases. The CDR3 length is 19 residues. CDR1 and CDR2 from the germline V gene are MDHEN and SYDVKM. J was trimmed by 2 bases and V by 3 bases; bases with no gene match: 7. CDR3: CASSLSLGLAGGPYNEQFF. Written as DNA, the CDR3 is TGTGCCAGCAGTTTGTCACTGGGACTAGCGGGAGGGCCCTACAATGAGCAGTTCTTC.

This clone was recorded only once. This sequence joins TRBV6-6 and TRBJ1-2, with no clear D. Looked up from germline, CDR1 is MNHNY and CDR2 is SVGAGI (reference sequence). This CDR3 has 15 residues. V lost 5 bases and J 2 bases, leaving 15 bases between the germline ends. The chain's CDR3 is CASSRRGRRNYGYTF. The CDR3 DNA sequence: TGTGCCAGCAGTAGGAGAGGCCGAAGAAACTATGGCTACACCTTC.

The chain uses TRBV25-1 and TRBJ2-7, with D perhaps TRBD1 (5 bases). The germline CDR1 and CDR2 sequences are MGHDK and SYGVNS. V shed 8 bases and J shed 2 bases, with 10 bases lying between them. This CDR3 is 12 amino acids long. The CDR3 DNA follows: TGTGCCAGCGGCCGACAGCCCTACGAGCAGTACTTC. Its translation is CASGRQPYEQYF.

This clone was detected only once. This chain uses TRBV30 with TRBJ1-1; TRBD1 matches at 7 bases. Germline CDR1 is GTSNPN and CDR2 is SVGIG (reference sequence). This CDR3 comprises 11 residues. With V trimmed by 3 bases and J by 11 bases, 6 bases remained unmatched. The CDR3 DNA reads TGTGCCTGGAGGTATACAGGGGAGGCTTTCTTT. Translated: CAWRYTGEAFF. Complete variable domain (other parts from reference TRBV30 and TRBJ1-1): SQTIHQWPATLVQPVGSPLSLECTVEGTSNPNLYWYRQAAGRGLQLLFYSVGIGQISSEVPQNLSASRPQDRQFILSSKKLLLSDSGFYLCAWRYTGEAFFGQGTRLTVV.

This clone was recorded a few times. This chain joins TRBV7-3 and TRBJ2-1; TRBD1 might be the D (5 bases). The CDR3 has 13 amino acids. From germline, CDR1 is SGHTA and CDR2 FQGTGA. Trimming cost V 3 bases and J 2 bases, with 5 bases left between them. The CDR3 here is CASSLDTYNEQFF. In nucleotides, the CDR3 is TGTGCCAGCAGCTTGGACACCTACAATGAGCAGTTCTTC.

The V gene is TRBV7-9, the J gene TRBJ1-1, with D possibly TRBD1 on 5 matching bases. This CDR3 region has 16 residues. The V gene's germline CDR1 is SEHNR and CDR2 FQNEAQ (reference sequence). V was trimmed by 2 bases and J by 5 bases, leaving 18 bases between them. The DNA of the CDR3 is TGTGCCAGCAGCTTAAGGGTATCGCAGGGTGGAACTGAAGCTTTCTTT. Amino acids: CASSLRVSQGGTEAFF.

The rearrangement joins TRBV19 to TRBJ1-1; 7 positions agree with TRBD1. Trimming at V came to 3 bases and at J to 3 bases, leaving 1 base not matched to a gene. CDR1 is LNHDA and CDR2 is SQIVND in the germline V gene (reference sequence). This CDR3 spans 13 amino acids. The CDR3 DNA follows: TGTGCCAGTAGTATGCAGGGGGACACTGAAGCTTTCTTT. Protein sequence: CASSMQGDTEAFF. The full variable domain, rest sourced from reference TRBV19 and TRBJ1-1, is DGGITQSPKYLFRKEGQNVTLSCEQNLNHDAMYWYRQDPGQGLRLIYYSQIVNDFQKGDIAEGYSVSREKKESFPLTVTSAQKNPTAFYLCASSMQGDTEAFFGQGTRLTVV.

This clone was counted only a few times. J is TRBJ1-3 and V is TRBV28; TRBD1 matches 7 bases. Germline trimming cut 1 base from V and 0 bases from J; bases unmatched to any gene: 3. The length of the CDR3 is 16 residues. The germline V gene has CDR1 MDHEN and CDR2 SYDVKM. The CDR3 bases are TGTGCCAGCAGTTTATCACAGGGGATCTCTGGAAACACCATATATTTT. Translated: CASSLSQGISGNTIYF.

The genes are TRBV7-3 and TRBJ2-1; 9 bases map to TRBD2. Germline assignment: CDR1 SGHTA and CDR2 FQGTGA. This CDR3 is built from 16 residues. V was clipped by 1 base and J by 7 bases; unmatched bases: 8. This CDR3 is CASSLIVLAGSNEQFF. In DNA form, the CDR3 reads TGTGCCAGCAGCTTAATTGTGCTAGCGGGGTCGAATGAGCAGTTCTTC.

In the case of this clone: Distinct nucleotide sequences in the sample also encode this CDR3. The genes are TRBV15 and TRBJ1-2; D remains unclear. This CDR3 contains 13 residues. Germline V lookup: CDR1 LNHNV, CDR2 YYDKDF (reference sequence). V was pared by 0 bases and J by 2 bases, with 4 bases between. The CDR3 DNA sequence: TGTGCCACCAGCAGAGACAGGAACTATGGCTACACCTTC. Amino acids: CATSRDRNYGYTF.

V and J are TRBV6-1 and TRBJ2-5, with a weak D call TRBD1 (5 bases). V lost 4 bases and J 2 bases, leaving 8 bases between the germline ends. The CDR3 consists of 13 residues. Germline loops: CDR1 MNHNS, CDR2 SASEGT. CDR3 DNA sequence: TGTGCCAGCAGTGGTCAGGGACAAGAGACCCAGTACTTC. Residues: CASSGQGQETQYF.

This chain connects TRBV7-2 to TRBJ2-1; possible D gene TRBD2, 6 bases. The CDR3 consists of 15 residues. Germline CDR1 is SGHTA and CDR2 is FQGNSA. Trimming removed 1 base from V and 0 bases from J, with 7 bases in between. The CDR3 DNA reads TGTGCCAGCAGCTTAGTGGGAGGCTCCTACAATGAGCAGTTCTTC. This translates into CASSLVGGSYNEQFF.

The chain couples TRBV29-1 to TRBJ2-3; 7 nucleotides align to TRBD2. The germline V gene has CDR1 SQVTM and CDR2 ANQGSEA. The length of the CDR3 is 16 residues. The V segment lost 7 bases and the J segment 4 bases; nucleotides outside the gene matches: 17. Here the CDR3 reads CSDRAGVRRVPDTQYF. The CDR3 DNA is TGCAGCGACCGGGCGGGAGTCCGTAGAGTTCCAGATACGCAGTATTTT.

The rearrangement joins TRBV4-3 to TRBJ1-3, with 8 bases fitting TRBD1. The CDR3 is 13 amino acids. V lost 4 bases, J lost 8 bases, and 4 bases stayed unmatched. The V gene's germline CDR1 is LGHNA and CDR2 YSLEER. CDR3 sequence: CASSRYRGDTIYF. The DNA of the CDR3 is TGCGCCAGCAGCCGTTACAGGGGGGACACCATATATTTT.

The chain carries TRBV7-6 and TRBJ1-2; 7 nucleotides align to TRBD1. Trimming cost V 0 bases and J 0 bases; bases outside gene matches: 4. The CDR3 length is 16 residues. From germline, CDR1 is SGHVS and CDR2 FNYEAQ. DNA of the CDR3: TGTGCCAGCAGCTTAGCCCCAGGGGGACCTAACTATGGCTACACCTTC. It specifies CASSLAPGGPNYGYTF.

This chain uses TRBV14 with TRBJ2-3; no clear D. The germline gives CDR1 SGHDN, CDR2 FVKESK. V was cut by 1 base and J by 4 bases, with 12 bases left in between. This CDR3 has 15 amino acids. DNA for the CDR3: TGTGCCAGCAGCCAAGGGAGCGATGGCTCAGATACGCAGTATTTT. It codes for CASSQGSDGSDTQYF.

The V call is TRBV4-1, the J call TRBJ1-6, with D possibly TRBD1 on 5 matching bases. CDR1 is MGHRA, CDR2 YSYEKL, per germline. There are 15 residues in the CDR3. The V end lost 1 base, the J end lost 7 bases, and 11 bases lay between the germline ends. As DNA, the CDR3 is TGCGCCAGCAGCCAAGGCACAGGATGGAATTCACCCCTCCACTTT. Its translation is CASSQGTGWNSPLHF.

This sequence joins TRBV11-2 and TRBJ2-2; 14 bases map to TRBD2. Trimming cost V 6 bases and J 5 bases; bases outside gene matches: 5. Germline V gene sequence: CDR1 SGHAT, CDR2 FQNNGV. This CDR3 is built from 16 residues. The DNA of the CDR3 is TGTGCCAGCAGGGAAAGACTAGCGGGGGGGACCGGGGAGCTGTTTTTT. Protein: CASRERLAGGTGELFF.

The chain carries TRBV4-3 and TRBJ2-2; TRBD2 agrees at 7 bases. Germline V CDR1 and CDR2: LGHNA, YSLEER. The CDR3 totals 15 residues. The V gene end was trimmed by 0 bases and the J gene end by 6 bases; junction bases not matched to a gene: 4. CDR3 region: CASSQDWTSPGELFF. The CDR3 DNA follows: TGCGCCAGCAGCCAAGATTGGACTAGTCCCGGGGAGCTGTTTTTT.